This T cell receptor (beta chain) was observed in a study of shared clonotypes between healthy human individuals. About this clone itself: Its target is unknown.

Broader study findings: Few donors limited the genetic and exposure-history diversity represented.

Genomic DNA from unsorted samples was obtained from 83 million or so PBMCs (per sample). The data were produced by immunoSEQ multiplex PCR, yet TCRdb's version contains in-frame clones alone and is incomplete. The table lists around 500,000 clones, approximately 84% of them singletons. Source material: PBMCs. This receptor was identified in a woman between 40 and 55 years old in good health. Some clones in this sample may be carry-over from other donors' samples.

CDR3 residues: CASSSGQGFYEQYF. The CDR3, as DNA: TGTGCCAGCAGCTCGGGGCAGGGGTTCTACGAGCAGTACTTC. V is TRBV7-9 and J is TRBJ2-7, with D possibly being TRBD1 (6 bases). Germline CDR1 is SEHNR and CDR2 is FQNEAQ (reference sequence). V gave up 4 bases and J gave up 3 bases, with 13 bases separating them. The CDR3 loop spans 14 amino acids.